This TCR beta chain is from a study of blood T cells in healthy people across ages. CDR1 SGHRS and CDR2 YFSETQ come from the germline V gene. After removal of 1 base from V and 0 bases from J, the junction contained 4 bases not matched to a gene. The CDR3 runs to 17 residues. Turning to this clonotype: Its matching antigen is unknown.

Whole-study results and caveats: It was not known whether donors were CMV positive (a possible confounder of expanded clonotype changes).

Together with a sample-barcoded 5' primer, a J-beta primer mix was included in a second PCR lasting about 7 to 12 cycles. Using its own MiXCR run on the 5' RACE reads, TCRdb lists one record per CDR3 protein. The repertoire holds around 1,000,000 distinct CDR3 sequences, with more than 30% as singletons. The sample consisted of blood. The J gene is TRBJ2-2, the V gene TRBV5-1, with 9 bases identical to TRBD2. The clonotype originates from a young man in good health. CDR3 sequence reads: CASSLLAGAPNTGELFF. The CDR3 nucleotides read TGCGCCAGCAGCTTGTTAGCGGGGGCCCCGAACACCGGGGAGCTGTTTTTT.